Below, one T cell receptor beta chain is given with its context. The antigen remains undetermined. Free of recent acute infections or vaccinations, the donors were healthy HIV-negative adults. This sample is drawn from a study of shared clonotypes between healthy human individuals. General study results and limits: It was only blood that was sampled, and tissue repertoires likely differ. Larger estimated richness was generally seen in naive subsets than in memory subsets.

Clones were read by immunoSEQ multiplex PCR, and TCRdb kept only the in-frame ones, dropping some. Here the sample spans about 1 million clones, 70% to 80% being singletons. V gave up 4 bases and J gave up 2 bases, with 13 bases separating them. The CDR3 covers 14 residues. The germline CDR1 and CDR2 sequences are SGHNT and YYREEE (reference sequence). The source material was memory CD4+ T cells sorted from blood. Subset: CD45RA-negative fraction. The V and J genes are TRBV5-4 and TRBJ2-7; possible D gene TRBD2, 6 bases. This clonotype was obtained from a young man in good health. This chain's CDR3 is CASSRDSGAYEQYF. The CDR3 bases are TGTGCCAGCAGCAGGGATAGCGGAGCCTACGAGCAGTACTTC.